This T cell receptor (beta chain) was sequenced in a study of cytomegalovirus exposure and HLA in healthy donors. This CDR3 is 15 amino acids long. Germline V gene sequence: CDR1 MNHEY, CDR2 SVGAGI. The V gene end was trimmed by 6 bases and the J gene end by 5 bases; junction bases not matched to a gene: 12. The PCR had 60 Vbeta and 13 Jbeta primers. Produced via immunoSEQ multiplex PCR; TCRdb's table is partial and in-frame only. The data contain about 130,000 clones, around 73% of them seen just once; the ten biggest clones take up around 5%. The receptor was isolated from a man in his sixties in good health and CMV-seropositive. The sequenced material came from PBMCs. The chain is built from TRBV6-5 and TRBJ2-5; 7 positions match TRBD2. The CDR3 is CASSLASGGYETQYF. As DNA, the CDR3 is TGTGCCAGCAGCCTCGCTAGCGGCGGGTATGAGACCCAGTACTTC.